The 12 T cell receptor beta chains given below trace back to one sample, sequenced in a study of Tregs in tolerant kidney transplant recipients. The repertoire was sequenced with immunoSEQ multiplex PCR; TCRdb's copy has only in-frame clones and lacks some. This table holds about 30,000 clones. This sample comprised CD8+ T cells from blood, obtained before the transplant. The receptor source for this set is a human donor who received a combined kidney and bone marrow transplant.

To note about this clone: The read ends 3 residues early relative to the CDR3; the germline J gene fills the gap. The chain recombines TRBV6-1 with TRBJ1-2; no firm D call. Germline CDR1 and CDR2: MNHNS and SASEGT. V was trimmed by 1 base and J by 4 bases, leaving 13 bases between them. The CDR3 loop spans 15 amino acids. The CDR3: CASSEERPDGYGYTF. CDR3 DNA (partial): TGTGCCAGCAGTGAAGAGCGCCCCGACGGCTATGGC.

A remark on this clone: The missing CDR3 end, 3 residues past where the read stops, is filled in from the germline J gene. This rearrangement joins TRBV7-3 to TRBJ2-2; D is unresolved. The V end was cut by 5 bases, the J end by 3 bases, with 10 bases between. CDR3 size: 14 residues. Germline loops: CDR1 SGHTA, CDR2 FQGTGA. This CDR3 is CASSPTLHTGELFF. Partial CDR3 DNA: TGTGCCAGCAGCCCTACCCTCCACACCGGGGAG. The whole variable domain, remainder taken from reference TRBV7-3 and TRBJ2-2, is GAGVSQTPSNKVTEKGKYVELRCDPISGHTALYWYRQSLGQGPEFLIYFQGTGAADDSGLPNDRFFAVRPEGSVSTLKIQRTERGDSAVYLCASSPTLHTGELFFGEGSRLTVL.

Details on this clone: The CDR3 end is not reached by the read, which stops 3 residues before it; the germline J gene fills it in. The rearrangement joins TRBV7-8 to TRBJ2-3, with a weak D call TRBD2 (6 bases). CDR1 SGHVS and CDR2 FQNEAQ come from the germline V gene. CDR3 length equals 15 residues. V gave up 1 base and J gave up 3 bases, with 11 bases separating them. CDR3 residues: CASSLEMGGTDTQYF. The sequenced part of the CDR3 DNA is TGTGCCAGCAGCTTAGAGATGGGGGGTACAGATACG.

Concerning this clone: The read falls 3 residues short of the CDR3 end, and the missing part is taken from the germline J gene. The genes are TRBV14 and TRBJ2-3, with 10 bases aligning to TRBD2. The trim removed 5 bases at V and 3 bases at J, leaving 11 bases unmatched. This CDR3 region has 17 residues. Per germline, CDR1 SGHDN and CDR2 FVKESK. The part of the CDR3 DNA that was read is TGTGCCAGCAGCGAAGTCCCCTCTAGCGGGAGAACAGATACG. Amino acid sequence: CASSEVPSSGRTDT. From start to end, the CDR3 is CASSEVPSSGRTDTQYF.

A remark on this clone: The read comes to an end 3 residues before the CDR3 does, leaving the germline J gene to fill in the end. V gene TRBV5-6 combines with J gene TRBJ2-5; 8 nucleotides align to TRBD1. The CDR3 sequence is 13 residues long. Germline values: CDR1 SGHDT, CDR2 YYEEEE. The V segment lost 3 bases and the J segment 4 bases; nucleotides outside the gene matches: 2. CDR3 DNA, as far as it was read: TGTGCCAGCAGCTATGACAGGGGAGAGACC. It yields the protein CASSYDRGET. In full, the CDR3 reads CASSYDRGETQYF.

In regard to this clone: Read coverage stops 3 residues before the CDR3 terminus; the germline J gene supplies the remainder. This chain joins TRBV7-6 and TRBJ2-5; 7 bases match TRBD2. This CDR3 has 14 residues. Germline V lookup: CDR1 SGHVS, CDR2 FNYEAQ. Trimming at V came to 7 bases and at J to 5 bases, leaving 10 bases not matched to a gene. The CDR3 loop is CASTLGGSVETQYF. The sequenced CDR3 bases are TGTGCCAGCACCCTCGGCGGGAGTGTGGAGACC.

Regarding this clone: Read data end 3 residues before the CDR3 end; the end is taken from the germline J gene. The V gene is TRBV28, the J gene TRBJ2-7; TRBD1 might be the D (6 bases). The CDR3 contains 17 residues. Trimming took 2 bases from V and 1 from J, leaving 18 bases between them. CDR1 is MDHEN, CDR2 SYDVKM, per germline. The DNA read from the CDR3 is TGTGCCAGCAGTTTACGGATGATTTCACAGGGATCCTACGAG. It is translated as CASSLRMISQGSYE. The full CDR3 is CASSLRMISQGSYEQYF.

Worth noting for this clone: The read ends 3 residues before the CDR3 terminus; that terminus is restored from the germline J gene. The chain links TRBV6-2 or TRBV6-3 to TRBJ2-1; 11 positions agree with TRBD2. The CDR3 runs 17 residues. The junction had 3 bases not matched to a gene; V was cut back by 2 bases and J by 0 bases. Germline CDR1 and CDR2: MNHEY and SVGEGT. CDR3 bases read: TGTGCCAGCAGTTACAGTACTAGCGGGAGCTCCTACAATGAG. Amino acid sequence: CASSYSTSGSSYNE. The CDR3, in full, reads CASSYSTSGSSYNEQFF.

On this clone: The CDR3 end falls 3 residues outside the read, so it is completed with the germline J gene. This sequence joins TRBV10-3 and TRBJ2-1; 10 bases match TRBD1. CDR3 length: 18 amino acids. Trimming took 5 bases from V and 2 from J; bases not matched to a gene: 12. Germline V gene sequence: CDR1 ENHRY, CDR2 SYGVKD. The CDR3 spells CAISTDGTGVSPYNEQFF. Incomplete CDR3 DNA: TGTGCCATCAGTACCGATGGGACAGGGGTTTCGCCCTACAATGAG.

Note on this clone: From the germline J gene comes the end of the CDR3, since the read stops 3 residues before it. The chain employs TRBV19 and TRBJ2-1, with TRBD1 identical over 12 bases. The V segment lost 5 bases and the J segment 9 bases; nucleotides outside the gene matches: 8. This CDR3 region has 15 residues. Germline CDR1 reads LNHDA; CDR2 reads SQIVND (reference sequence). The CDR3 loop is CASSSPGQGAVEQFF. The CDR3 bases that were read are TGTGCCAGTAGTTCCCCGGGACAGGGGGCGGTTGAG.

On this clone itself: The CDR3 is cut off 3 residues early in the read; its end comes from the germline J gene. The V gene is TRBV7-2, the J gene TRBJ2-2, with 9 bases matching TRBD1. Germline V gene sequence: CDR1 SGHTA, CDR2 FQGNSA. This CDR3 has 15 amino acids. V lost 5 bases, J lost 5 bases, and 6 bases stayed unmatched. The CDR3 region is CASSPDRGGTGELFF. The DNA read from the CDR3 is TGTGCCAGCAGCCCGGACAGGGGAGGTACCGGGGAG.

Concerning this clone: With the read ending 3 residues before the CDR3 end, the germline J gene is used to fill in that end. The chain is built from TRBV5-1 and TRBJ2-1, with a tentative D call TRBD1 (6 bases). Germline CDR1 reads SGHRS; CDR2 reads YFSETQ. The CDR3 runs 15 residues. V shed 4 bases and J shed 4 bases, with 15 bases lying between them. The CDR3 region is CASSQLQGEYNEQFF. The covered CDR3 bases are TGCGCCAGCAGCCAACTACAGGGAGAGTACAATGAG.